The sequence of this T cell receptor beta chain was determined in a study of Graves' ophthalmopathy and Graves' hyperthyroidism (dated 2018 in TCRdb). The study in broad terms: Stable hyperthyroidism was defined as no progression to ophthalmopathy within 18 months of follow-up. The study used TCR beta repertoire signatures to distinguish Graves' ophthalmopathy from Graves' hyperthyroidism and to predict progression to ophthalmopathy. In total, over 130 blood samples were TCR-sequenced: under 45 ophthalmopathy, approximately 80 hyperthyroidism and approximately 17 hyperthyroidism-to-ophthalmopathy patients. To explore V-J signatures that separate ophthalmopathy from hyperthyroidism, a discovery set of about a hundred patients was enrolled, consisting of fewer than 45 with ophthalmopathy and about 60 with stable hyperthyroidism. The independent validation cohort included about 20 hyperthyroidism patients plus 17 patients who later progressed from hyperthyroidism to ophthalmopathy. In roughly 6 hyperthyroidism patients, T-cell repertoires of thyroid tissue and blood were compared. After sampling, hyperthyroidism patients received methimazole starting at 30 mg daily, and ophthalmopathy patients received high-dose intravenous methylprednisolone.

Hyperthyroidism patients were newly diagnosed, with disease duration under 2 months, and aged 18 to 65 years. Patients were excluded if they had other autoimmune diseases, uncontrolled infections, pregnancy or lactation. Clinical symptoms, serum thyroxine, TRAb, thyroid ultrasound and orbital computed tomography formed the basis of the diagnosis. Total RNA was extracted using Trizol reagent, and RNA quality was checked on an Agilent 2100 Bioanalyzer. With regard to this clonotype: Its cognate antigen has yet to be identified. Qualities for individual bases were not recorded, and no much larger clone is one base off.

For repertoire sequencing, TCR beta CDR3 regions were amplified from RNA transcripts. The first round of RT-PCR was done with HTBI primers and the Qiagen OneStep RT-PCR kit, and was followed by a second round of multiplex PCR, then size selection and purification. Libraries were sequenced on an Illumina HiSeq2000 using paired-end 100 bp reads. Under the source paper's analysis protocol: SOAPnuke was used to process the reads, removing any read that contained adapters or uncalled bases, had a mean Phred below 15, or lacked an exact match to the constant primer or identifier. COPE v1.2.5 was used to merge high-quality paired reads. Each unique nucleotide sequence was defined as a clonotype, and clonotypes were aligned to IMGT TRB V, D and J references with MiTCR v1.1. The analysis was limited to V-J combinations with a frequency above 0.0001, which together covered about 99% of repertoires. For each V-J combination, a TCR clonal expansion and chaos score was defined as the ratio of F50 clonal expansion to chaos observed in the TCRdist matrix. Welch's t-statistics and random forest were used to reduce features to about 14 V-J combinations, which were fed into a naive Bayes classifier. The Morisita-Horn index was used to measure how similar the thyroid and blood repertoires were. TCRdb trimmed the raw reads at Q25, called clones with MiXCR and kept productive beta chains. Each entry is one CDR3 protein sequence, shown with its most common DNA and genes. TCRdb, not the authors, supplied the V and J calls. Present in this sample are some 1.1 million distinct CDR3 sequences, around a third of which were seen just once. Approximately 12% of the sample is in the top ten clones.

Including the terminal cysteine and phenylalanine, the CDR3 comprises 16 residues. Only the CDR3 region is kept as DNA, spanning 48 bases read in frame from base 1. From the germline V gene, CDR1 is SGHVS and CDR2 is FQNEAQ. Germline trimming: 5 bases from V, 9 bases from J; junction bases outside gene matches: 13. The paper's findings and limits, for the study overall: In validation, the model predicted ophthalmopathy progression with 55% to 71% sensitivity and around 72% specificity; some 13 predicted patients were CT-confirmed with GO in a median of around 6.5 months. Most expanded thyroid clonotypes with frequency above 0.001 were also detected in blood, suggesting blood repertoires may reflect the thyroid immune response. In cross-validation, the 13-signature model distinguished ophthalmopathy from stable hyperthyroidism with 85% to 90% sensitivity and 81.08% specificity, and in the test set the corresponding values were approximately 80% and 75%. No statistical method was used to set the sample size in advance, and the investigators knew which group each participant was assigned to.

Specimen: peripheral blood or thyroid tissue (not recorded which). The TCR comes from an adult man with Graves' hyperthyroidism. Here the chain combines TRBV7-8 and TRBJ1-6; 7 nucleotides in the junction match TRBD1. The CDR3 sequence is CASSGLTGAMFSPLHF. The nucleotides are TGTGCCAGCAGCGGACTAACAGGGGCCATGTTTTCACCCCTCCACTTT. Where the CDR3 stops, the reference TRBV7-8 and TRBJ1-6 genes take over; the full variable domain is GAGVSQSPRYKVAKRGQDVALRCDPISGHVSLFWYQQALGQGPEFLTYFQNEAQLDKSGLPSDRFFAERPEGSVSTLKIQRTQQEDSAVYLCASSGLTGAMFSPLHFGNGTRLTVT.